Below are 12 T cell receptor beta chains sequenced from a single sample in a study of cytomegalovirus exposure and HLA in healthy donors. PCR employed 60 Vbeta and 13 Jbeta primers. The protocol was immunoSEQ multiplex PCR, while the TCRdb copy is restricted to in-frame clones and leaves out a portion. In the table there are about 150,000 clones, about 82% of which are singletons. The sample comprised PBMCs. Receptors originate from a male donor in good health and CMV-seronegative.

The chain joins TRBV6-4 to TRBJ1-4; D unresolved. Germline lookup yields CDR1 MRHNA and CDR2 SNTAGT. With 3 bases removed from V and 10 bases from J, the gap between germline ends came to 15 bases. CDR3 size: 14 residues. CDR3 coding DNA: TGTGCCAGCAGTGAGGCCGCCGATGGAGGAAAACTGTTTTTT. It specifies CASSEAADGGKLFF.

V usage is TRBV2 and J usage is TRBJ2-1, with D perhaps matching TRBD1 (7 bases). The V gene's germline CDR1 is SNHLY and CDR2 FYNNEI. The CDR3 totals 14 residues. Written as DNA, the CDR3 is TGTGTCAGGGGGGCCTCCTCAGGAAACAATGAGCAGTTCTTC. Translating it yields CVRGASSGNNEQFF.

The V gene is TRBV4-1, the J gene TRBJ2-1; 11 positions match TRBD2. CDR1 is MGHRA and CDR2 is YSYEKL in the germline V gene. The CDR3 is 17 residues long. Unmatched junction bases numbered 13, after V lost 2 bases and J lost 10 bases. CDR3 sequence: CASSQLGGTSGPTEQFF. The CDR3 DNA is TGCGCCAGCAGCCAACTAGGGGGGACTAGCGGACCGACCGAGCAGTTCTTC.

CDR3 DNA sequence: TGTGCCAGCCAAAGAGCCCACGACAGGGACAATCAGCCCCAGCATTTT. This codes for CASQRAHDRDNQPQHF. The chain joins TRBV19 to TRBJ1-5, with 7 nucleotides matching TRBD1. The CDR3 is 16 amino acids. CDR1 is LNHDA and CDR2 is SQIVND in the germline V gene (reference sequence). Trimming at V came to 9 bases and at J to 3 bases, leaving 14 bases not matched to a gene.

This clone has more than one count but fewer than ten. The V gene is TRBV5-1, the J gene TRBJ1-2; 9 positions agree with TRBD1. J lost 2 bases, V lost 4 bases, and 6 bases had no gene match. The germline V gene encodes CDR1 SGHRS and CDR2 YFSETQ. This CDR3 contains 15 residues. CDR3 sequence: CASSPGTGHNYGYTF. The CDR3 DNA follows: TGCGCCAGCAGCCCTGGGACAGGGCACAACTATGGCTACACCTTC.

The J gene is TRBJ2-1, the V gene TRBV9, with D unclear. Germline CDR1 reads SGDLS; CDR2 reads YYNGEE. The V and J ends lost 2 bases and 6 bases respectively, with 9 bases between them. This CDR3 is built from 13 residues. CDR3 protein: CASSVDTSNEQFF. The CDR3 DNA follows: TGTGCCAGCAGCGTCGACACGAGCAATGAGCAGTTCTTC.

The V call is TRBV6-1, the J call TRBJ1-5; tentatively, D is TRBD1 (6 bases). Germline-derived CDR1 and CDR2 are MNHNS and SASEGT. The CDR3 is 14 amino acids. V lost 6 bases to trimming and J lost 0 bases, with 9 bases between them. The chain's CDR3 is CASSPDSSNQPQHF. The CDR3 region has the DNA TGTGCCAGCAGCCCGGACAGTAGCAATCAGCCCCAGCATTTT.

This clone was counted a single time. J is TRBJ1-1 and V is TRBV7-2, with D possibly TRBD1 on 5 matching bases. CDR1 and CDR2 from the germline V gene are SGHTA and FQGNSA. The CDR3 runs to 16 residues. The V gene lost 1 base and the J gene lost 5 bases, with 17 bases spanning the gap. CDR3: CASSLVARVVSTEAFF. The CDR3 DNA follows: TGTGCCAGCAGCTTAGTTGCCAGGGTAGTTTCGACTGAAGCTTTCTTT.

The V gene is TRBV2, the J gene TRBJ2-7; D is uncertain. Germline V gives CDR1 SNHLY, CDR2 FYNNEI. Trimming pared 3 bases from V and 3 bases from J, leaving 3 bases between. The length of the CDR3 is 11 residues. The CDR3: CASSDHYEQYF. DNA for the CDR3: TGTGCCAGCAGTGACCACTACGAGCAGTACTTC.

V gene TRBV28 combines with J gene TRBJ2-3, with TRBD2 matching over 12 bases. The CDR3 consists of 20 residues. Germline V CDR1 and CDR2: MDHEN, SYDVKM. After removal of 4 bases from V and 5 bases from J, the junction contained 19 bases not matched to a gene. The CDR3: CASSSRGQGLAGGLGDTQYF. The CDR3 nucleotides read TGTGCCAGCAGTTCCCGGGGACAGGGGCTAGCGGGAGGGCTAGGAGATACGCAGTATTTT. The entire variable domain, with the rest obtained from reference TRBV28 and TRBJ2-3, is as follows: DVKVTQSSRYLVKRTGEKVFLECVQDMDHENMFWYRQDPGLGLRLIYFSYDVKMKEKGDIPEGYSVSREKKERFSLILESASTNQTSMYLCASSSRGQGLAGGLGDTQYFGPGTRLTVL.

This clone was seen once. This chain connects TRBV18 to TRBJ2-7, with D possibly being TRBD1 (6 bases). The ends were cut back, 4 bases at V and 4 bases at J, with 20 bases in the middle. The germline CDR1 and CDR2 sequences are KGHSH and LQKENI. The CDR3 is 16 amino acids. The CDR3 sequence: CASSRAGARGLYEQYF. For the CDR3, the DNA is TGTGCCAGCTCACGGGCAGGGGCGCGAGGTTTGTACGAGCAGTACTTC.

The CDR3, as DNA: TGTGCCGTAGACAGGGAGGCCACTGAAGCTTTCTTT. Residues: CAVDREATEAFF. The J gene is TRBJ1-1, the V gene TRBV2; 7 bases match TRBD1. With 11 bases clipped from V and 4 bases from J, the junction kept 7 bases outside the gene matches. Germline assignment: CDR1 SNHLY and CDR2 FYNNEI. The CDR3 covers 12 residues. Looking up the rest from reference TRBV2 and TRBJ1-1 gives the full variable domain: EPEVTQTPSHQVTQMGQEVILRCVPISNHLYFYWYRQILGQKVEFLVSFYNNEISEKSEIFDDQFSVERPDGSNFTLKIRSTKLEDSAMYFCAVDREATEAFFGQGTRLTVV.